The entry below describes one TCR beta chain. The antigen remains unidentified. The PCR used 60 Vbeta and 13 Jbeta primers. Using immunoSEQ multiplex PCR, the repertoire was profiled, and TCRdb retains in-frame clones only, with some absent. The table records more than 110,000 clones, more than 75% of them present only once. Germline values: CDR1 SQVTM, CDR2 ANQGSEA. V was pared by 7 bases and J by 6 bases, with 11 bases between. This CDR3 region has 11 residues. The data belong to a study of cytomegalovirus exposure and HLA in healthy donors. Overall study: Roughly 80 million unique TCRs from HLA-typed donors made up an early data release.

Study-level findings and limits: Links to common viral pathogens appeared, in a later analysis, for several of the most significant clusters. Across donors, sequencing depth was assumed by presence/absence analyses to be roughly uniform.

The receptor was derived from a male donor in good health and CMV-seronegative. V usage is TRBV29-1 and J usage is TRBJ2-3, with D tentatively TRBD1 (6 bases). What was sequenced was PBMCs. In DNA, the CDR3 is TGCAGCGCGACAGGAAGGGATACGCAGTATTTT. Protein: CSATGRDTQYF.